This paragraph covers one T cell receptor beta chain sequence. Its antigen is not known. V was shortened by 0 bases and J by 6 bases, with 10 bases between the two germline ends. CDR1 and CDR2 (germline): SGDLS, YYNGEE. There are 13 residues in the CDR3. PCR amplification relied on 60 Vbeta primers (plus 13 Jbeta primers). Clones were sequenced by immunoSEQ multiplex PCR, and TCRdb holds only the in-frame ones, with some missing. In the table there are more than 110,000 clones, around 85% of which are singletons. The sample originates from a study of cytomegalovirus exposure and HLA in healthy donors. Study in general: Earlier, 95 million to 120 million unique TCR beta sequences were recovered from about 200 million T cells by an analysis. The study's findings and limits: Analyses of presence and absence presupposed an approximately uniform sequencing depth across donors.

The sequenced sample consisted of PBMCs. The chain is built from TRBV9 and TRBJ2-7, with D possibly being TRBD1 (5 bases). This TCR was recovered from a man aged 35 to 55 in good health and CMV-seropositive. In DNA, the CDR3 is TGTGCCAGCAGCGTAGCACAGACAGCCGAGCAGTACTTC. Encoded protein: CASSVAQTAEQYF.